Below, one T cell receptor beta chain is given with its context. Its cognate antigen is unknown. Sequencing relied on a cDNA template that was reverse transcribed from extracted RNA. Generated by immunoSEQ multiplex PCR, the TCRdb table keeps only in-frame clones and is missing some. The sample records about 120,000 clones, roughly 68% being singletons. The length of the CDR3 is 13 residues. Germline V gene lookup returns CDR1 SGHRS and CDR2 YFSETQ. Trimming took 4 bases from V and 3 from J, leaving 11 bases between them. PBMCs yielded sorted CD4+ and CD8+ T cells. The source of the sample is a study of CD8+ T cells in alopecia areata. Broader study findings: Researchers report lesional scalp, most notably alopecia totalis/universalis, outstripped normal scalp in clonality. There were also resident alphabeta T cells of normal skin sequenced in scalp samples. Sharing of TCRs across patients appeared less clear than in mice, possibly for HLA-related reasons.

V is TRBV5-1 and J is TRBJ2-7, with D possibly being TRBD1 (6 bases). This clonotype was sampled from a human donor in good health. Sequenced material: CD4+ T cells sorted from blood. The DNA of the CDR3 is TGCGCCAGCAGCCTGGACAGAAACTACGAGCAGTACTTC. It codes for CASSLDRNYEQYF.